This T cell receptor (beta chain) comes out of a study of CD8+ T cells in alopecia areata. Trimming cost V 0 bases and J 10 bases, with 13 bases left between them. In germline, CDR1 is MNHEY, CDR2 SVGAGI. The CDR3 consists of 15 residues. This clone was seen just once. Once RNA had been extracted, it was reverse transcribed into cDNA to act as the sequencing template. Assay: immunoSEQ multiplex PCR; the TCRdb copy retains only in-frame clones and omits some. The profile shows hundreds of thousands of clones, 50% to 60% of them singletons. The TCR was taken from a human donor with alopecia areata. This sample comprised CD4+ T cells sorted from blood, obtained at week 0. The chain links TRBV6-5 to TRBJ1-6, with D tentatively TRBD1 (6 bases). The CDR3 DNA reads as TGTGCCAGCAGTTACTCTTGGACAGATACATCACCCCTCCACTTT. This translates into CASSYSWTDTSPLHF.